A selection of T cell receptor beta chains follows, all from one sample in a study of cytomegalovirus exposure and HLA in healthy donors. Method: immunoSEQ multiplex PCR; TCRdb's copy keeps in-frame clones and lacks some. The data hold approximately 110,000 clones, with roughly nine tenths observed a single time. Sequenced: PBMCs. These receptors were collected from a woman aged 18-35 years in good health and CMV-seropositive. Each CDR3 is given with its conserved first and last residue. The order of the fields is clone size, D gene, J gene, V gene, CDR3 DNA, CDR3 protein. The D gene is left open where the match is weak. Not all rows give a size; the values are once, few, many and, for expanded clones, a class.

size: few; D: TRBD2; J: TRBJ2-7; V: TRBV4-1; DNA: TGCGCCAGCAGCCAGGGACTAGCGGGGGTGGGGGAGCAGTACTTC; CDR3: CASSQGLAGVGEQYF
size: -; D: -; J: TRBJ1-1; V: TRBV28; DNA: TGTGCCAGCAGTTCGACCGGGACACCGAACACTGAAGCTTTCTTT; CDR3: CASSSTGTPNTEAFF
size: once; D: -; J: TRBJ1-1; V: TRBV7-8; DNA: TGTGCCAGCAGCTTAACTAAATATCGGTTAGCCGACCAGAACACTGAAGCTTTCTTT; CDR3: CASSLTKYRLADQNTEAFF
size: few; D: -; J: TRBJ1-2; V: TRBV28; DNA: TGTGCCACCCTCGCATTTGGGGCGAACTATGGCTACACCTTC; CDR3: CATLAFGANYGYTF
size: -; D: -; J: TRBJ1-5; V: TRBV2; DNA: TGTGCCAGCAGTGATATAGAAAACAGGGACAAAGAGCAGCCCCAGCATTTT; CDR3: CASSDIENRDKEQPQHF
size: -; D: TRBD1; J: TRBJ2-2; V: TRBV7-9; DNA: TGTGCCAGCAGCTCGCCGACAGGGGAAAAGGACACCGGGGAGCTGTTTTTT; CDR3: CASSSPTGEKDTGELFF
size: -; D: -; J: TRBJ2-2; V: TRBV4-1; DNA: TGCGCCAGCAGCCAAGGGGGGGGCAGGGAGCTGTTTTTT; CDR3: CASSQGGGRELFF
size: -; D: -; J: TRBJ2-4; V: TRBV18; DNA: TGTGCCAGCTCACCGACGACAGTGTTAGCCAAAAACATTCAGTACTTC; CDR3: CASSPTTVLAKNIQYF
size: once; D: TRBD1; J: TRBJ1-2; V: TRBV4-1; DNA: TGCGCCAGCAGCCCACAACAGGGGGCCTTCTATGGCTACACCTTC; CDR3: CASSPQQGAFYGYTF
size: -; D: TRBD1; J: TRBJ1-1; V: TRBV19; DNA: TGTGCCAGTATTGAGACTGACAGGGAGACTGAAGCTTTCTTT; CDR3: CASIETDRETEAFF
size: -; D: -; J: TRBJ2-7; V: TRBV28; DNA: TGTGCCAGCAGCCTTAACTCCTACGAGCAGTACTTC; CDR3: CASSLNSYEQYF
size: -; D: TRBD1; J: TRBJ2-7; V: TRBV6-1; DNA: TGTGCCAGCAGTAGACAGGGACCGAGTTACGAGCAGTACTTC; CDR3: CASSRQGPSYEQYF
size: -; D: TRBD2; J: TRBJ2-7; V: TRBV28; DNA: TGTGCCAGCAGCCCCGGGACTAGCGGGAGCGAGCAGTACTTC; CDR3: CASSPGTSGSEQYF
size: -; D: -; J: TRBJ2-3; V: TRBV6-4; DNA: TGTGCCAGCAGTGACTCTTTCCTAAGAGGTACGCAGTATTTT; CDR3: CASSDSFLRGTQYF
size: -; D: -; J: TRBJ1-2; V: TRBV19; DNA: TGTGCCAGTAGTATAGATCGGTGGGGGGGCAACTATGGCTACACCTTC; CDR3: CASSIDRWGGNYGYTF
size: once; D: -; J: TRBJ1-4; V: TRBV11-2; DNA: TGTGCCACTAAATCTGCCAGGCATGAAAAACTGTTTTTT; CDR3: CATKSARHEKLFF
size: -; D: TRBD2; J: TRBJ2-1; V: TRBV9; DNA: TGTGCCAGCAGGGCCGGGACTAGTGATGAGCAGTTCTTC; CDR3: CASRAGTSDEQFF
size: -; D: -; J: TRBJ2-7; V: TRBV28; DNA: TGTGCCAGCAGCCCCGGTGGGGCGGGGACCTACGAGCAGTACTTC; CDR3: CASSPGGAGTYEQYF
size: once; D: TRBD1; J: TRBJ2-2; V: TRBV4-1; DNA: TGCGCCAGCAGCCTTTTACAGGGGATGGGCACCGGGGAGCTGTTTTTT; CDR3: CASSLLQGMGTGELFF
size: -; D: -; J: TRBJ2-7; V: TRBV5-4; DNA: TGTGCCAGCAGCTTCGCGCCAGGGCTGGACTACGAGCAGTACTTC; CDR3: CASSFAPGLDYEQYF
size: -; D: -; J: TRBJ2-5; V: TRBV7-2; DNA: TGTGCCAGCAGTTACAGGCACCAAGAGACCCAGTACTTC; CDR3: CASSYRHQETQYF
size: -; D: TRBD1; J: TRBJ2-3; V: TRBV28; DNA: TGTGCCAGCAGTTTCCCGGGACAGGGGTTTTTGGATACGCAGTATTTT; CDR3: CASSFPGQGFLDTQYF
size: -; D: -; J: TRBJ1-2; V: TRBV18; DNA: TGTGCCAGCTCACCACTGAGTTGGGACTCCGTGGGGGGCTACACCTTC; CDR3: CASSPLSWDSVGGYTF
size: -; D: -; J: TRBJ2-7; V: TRBV4-1; DNA: TGCGCCAGCAGCCAAGTAGGGGTTGGGCCTAACGAGCAGTACTTC; CDR3: CASSQVGVGPNEQYF
size: -; D: TRBD1; J: TRBJ2-7; V: TRBV5-5; DNA: TGTGCCAGCTCGATGGGAAACAGGGGGACCGAGCAGTACTTC; CDR3: CASSMGNRGTEQYF
size: -; D: TRBD1; J: TRBJ2-1; V: TRBV19; DNA: TGTGCCAGTAGGATAGGACAGGTGAGCTCCTACAATGAGCAGTTCTTC; CDR3: CASRIGQVSSYNEQFF
size: -; D: -; J: TRBJ2-1; V: TRBV19; DNA: TGTGCCAGTAGTCTCGAACTAGTGAATGAGCAGTTCTTC; CDR3: CASSLELVNEQFF
size: -; D: -; J: TRBJ1-2; V: TRBV14; DNA: TGTGCCAGCAGTAACGCGAACCAGGTGGTTGGTGATGGCTACACCTTC; CDR3: CASSNANQVVGDGYTF
size: -; D: -; J: TRBJ1-2; V: TRBV11-1; DNA: TGTGCCAGCAGCCCCTCGTCGGCGGTTAACTATGGCTACACCTTC; CDR3: CASSPSSAVNYGYTF
size: -; D: TRBD2; J: TRBJ2-3; V: TRBV5-1; DNA: TGCGCCAGCAGCTCCCTTCCCGGGACTAGCGGGGGATTCACAGATACGCAGTATTTT; CDR3: CASSSLPGTSGGFTDTQYF
size: -; D: TRBD1; J: TRBJ1-3; V: TRBV7-2; DNA: TGTGCCAGCAGCGAGACAGGGTCCTCTGGAAACACCATATATTTT; CDR3: CASSETGSSGNTIYF
size: -; D: TRBD2; J: TRBJ2-1; V: TRBV19; DNA: TGTGCCAGTAGTATAGATCTTCCGGGAGGTGAGCAGTTCTTC; CDR3: CASSIDLPGGEQFF
size: -; D: TRBD1; J: TRBJ2-7; V: TRBV28; DNA: TGTGCCAGCAGTCCCTGGACAGGGACCTACGAGCAGTACTTC; CDR3: CASSPWTGTYEQYF
size: few; D: TRBD1; J: TRBJ2-7; V: TRBV28; DNA: TGTGCCAGCAGTACCCCTCTGGGACAGGGGACCTACGAGCAGTACTTC; CDR3: CASSTPLGQGTYEQYF
size: -; D: TRBD2; J: TRBJ2-2; V: TRBV7-9; DNA: TGTGCCCCCCGGGCGGGGGGCCACACCGGGGAGCTGTTTTTT; CDR3: CAPRAGGHTGELFF
size: -; D: TRBD1; J: TRBJ2-7; V: TRBV9; DNA: TGTGCCAGCAGCCCTGGACAGGGGGCCTACGAGCAGTACTTC; CDR3: CASSPGQGAYEQYF
size: -; D: TRBD1; J: TRBJ1-2; V: TRBV18; DNA: TGTGCCAGCTCACCCCTACAGGGGGATGGCTACACCTTC; CDR3: CASSPLQGDGYTF
size: -; D: -; J: TRBJ1-1; V: TRBV27; DNA: TGTGCCAGCGGTTTGAGTATGGACACTGAAGCTTTCTTT; CDR3: CASGLSMDTEAFF
size: -; D: -; J: TRBJ2-1; V: TRBV13; DNA: TGTGCCAGCAGCCAAGGGGGCTCCTACAATGAGCAGTTCTTC; CDR3: CASSQGGSYNEQFF
size: few; D: -; J: TRBJ2-7; V: TRBV27; DNA: TGTGCCAGCGGGGCCTCCTACGAGCAGTACTTC; CDR3: CASGASYEQYF
size: -; D: -; J: TRBJ1-3; V: TRBV11-3; DNA: TGTGCCAGCAGCACCCGGACAGCCTCTGGAAACACCATATATTTT; CDR3: CASSTRTASGNTIYF
size: -; D: -; J: TRBJ1-2; V: TRBV9; DNA: TGTGCCAGCAGCGCCGGGACATCAGGGTATGGCTACACCTTC; CDR3: CASSAGTSGYGYTF
size: -; D: TRBD1; J: TRBJ2-3; V: TRBV19; DNA: TGTGCCAGTAGTATTGGGACAGGGGGCCCCACAGATACGCAGTATTTT; CDR3: CASSIGTGGPTDTQYF
size: -; D: TRBD2; J: TRBJ2-3; V: TRBV25-1; DNA: TGTGCCAGCAGAGAAGCGGGAGCTAGCACAGATACGCAGTATTTT; CDR3: CASREAGASTDTQYF
size: -; D: -; J: TRBJ1-5; V: TRBV6-5; DNA: TGTGCCAGCAGTTACGGGGGGGGTCAGCCCCAGCATTTT; CDR3: CASSYGGGQPQHF
size: -; D: -; J: TRBJ1-1; V: TRBV11-2; DNA: TGTGCCAGCAGCTTACACAGGGATGCCACTGAAGCTTTCTTT; CDR3: CASSLHRDATEAFF
size: -; D: -; J: TRBJ1-3; V: TRBV13; DNA: TGTGCCAGCAGCTTTTTGAGCGCCTCTGGAAACACCATATATTTT; CDR3: CASSFLSASGNTIYF
size: -; D: TRBD2; J: TRBJ2-1; V: TRBV6-6; DNA: TGTGCCAGCAAGCTAGCGGGAGTTGATGAGCAGTTCTTC; CDR3: CASKLAGVDEQFF
size: -; D: TRBD2; J: TRBJ2-1; V: TRBV13; DNA: TGTGCCAGCAGCTCCGAACTAGCGGAGTTAAACAATGAGCAGTTCTTC; CDR3: CASSSELAELNNEQFF
size: -; D: -; J: TRBJ2-1; V: TRBV19; DNA: TGTGCCAGTAGTTTGCGAGGGTTTAGCAATGAGCAGTTCTTC; CDR3: CASSLRGFSNEQFF
size: -; D: TRBD2; J: TRBJ2-7; V: TRBV11-2; DNA: TGTGCCAGCAGCTTAGATCTTAGCGGGAGGCACTTC; CDR3: CASSLDLSGRHF
size: -; D: -; J: TRBJ2-7; V: TRBV2; DNA: TGTGCCAGCAGTGAAGCCCCAGGAACCTCCTACGAGCAGTACTTC; CDR3: CASSEAPGTSYEQYF
size: -; D: -; J: TRBJ2-7; V: TRBV19; DNA: TGTGCCAGTAGTATTGGGAACTCGAGACTAGGTGCCTACGAGCAGTACTTC; CDR3: CASSIGNSRLGAYEQYF